The T cell receptor (beta chain) described here comes from a study of low-dose radiotherapy and immunotherapy resistance in tumors. Study background: With fractions of 0.5 Gy given every 2 weeks, Cohort 1 accumulated a total of 6.5 Gy. Cyclophosphamide went in intravenously at 200 mg/m2 every two weeks, one day before radiation and immunotherapy.

The time point denotes: before trial treatment. Germline V gives CDR1 SNHLY, CDR2 FYNNEI. The CDR3 is made up of 14 amino acids. Deletions cut 7 bases from V and 6 bases from J, with 13 bases between. This clonotype has ten or more counts. Both TCRalpha and TCRbeta chains were reverse transcribed with V-gene-specific primers. Amplification of TCRs used a constant-region primer and V-primer adapter for around 19 PCR cycles. mRNA that had been isolated underwent amplification through in vitro transcription. MiXCR, run by TCRdb on the reads, gives a single entry per CDR3 protein. The sample consists of 80,000 to 90,000 distinct CDR3 sequences, 18% of them appearing once.

Sequences were derived from PBMCs, sampled before treatment. The TCR was taken from a male donor with prostate cancer. This chain uses TRBV2 with TRBJ1-6; D is perhaps TRBD1 (6 bases). Written as DNA, the CDR3 is TGTGCCAGCAATCAGGGGTTGGGTAATTCACCCCTCCACTTT. Translating gives CASNQGLGNSPLHF.